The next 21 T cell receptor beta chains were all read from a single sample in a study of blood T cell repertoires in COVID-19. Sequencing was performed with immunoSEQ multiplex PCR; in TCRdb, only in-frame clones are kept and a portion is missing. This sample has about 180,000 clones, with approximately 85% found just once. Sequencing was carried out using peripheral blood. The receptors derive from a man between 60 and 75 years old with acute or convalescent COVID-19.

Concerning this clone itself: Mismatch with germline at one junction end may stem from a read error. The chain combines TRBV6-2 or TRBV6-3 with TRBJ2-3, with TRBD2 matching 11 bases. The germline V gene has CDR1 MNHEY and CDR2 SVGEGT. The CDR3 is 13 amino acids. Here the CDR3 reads CASSYPTPGLADF. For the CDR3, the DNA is TGTGCCAGCAGTTACCCTACCCCGGGACTAGCGGATTTT.

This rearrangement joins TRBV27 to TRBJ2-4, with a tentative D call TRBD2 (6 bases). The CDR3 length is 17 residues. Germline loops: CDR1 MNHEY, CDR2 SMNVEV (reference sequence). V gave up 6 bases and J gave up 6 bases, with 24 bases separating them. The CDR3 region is CASRETPGLTKGNIQYF. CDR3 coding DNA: TGTGCCAGCAGAGAGACCCCCGGACTAACTAAGGGAAACATTCAGTACTTC.

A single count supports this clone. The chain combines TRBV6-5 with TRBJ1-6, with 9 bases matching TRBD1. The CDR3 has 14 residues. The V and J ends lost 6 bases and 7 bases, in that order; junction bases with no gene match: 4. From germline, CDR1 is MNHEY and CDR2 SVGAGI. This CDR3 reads CASSPGTGNSPLHF. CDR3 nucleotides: TGTGCCAGCAGCCCCGGGACAGGGAATTCACCCCTCCACTTT.

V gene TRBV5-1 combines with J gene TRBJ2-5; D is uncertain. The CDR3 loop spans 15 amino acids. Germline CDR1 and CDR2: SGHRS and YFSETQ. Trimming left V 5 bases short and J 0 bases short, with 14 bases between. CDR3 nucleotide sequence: TGCGCCAGCAGTTCAGGAAAAACCAACCAAGAGACCCAGTACTTC. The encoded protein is CASSSGKTNQETQYF.

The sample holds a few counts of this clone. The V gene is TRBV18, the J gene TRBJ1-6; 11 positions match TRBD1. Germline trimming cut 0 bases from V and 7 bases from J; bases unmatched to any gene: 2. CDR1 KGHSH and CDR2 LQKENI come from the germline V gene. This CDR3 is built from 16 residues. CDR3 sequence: CASSPPGQGGNSPLHF. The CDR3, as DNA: TGTGCCAGCTCACCACCGGGACAGGGGGGGAATTCACCCCTCCACTTT.

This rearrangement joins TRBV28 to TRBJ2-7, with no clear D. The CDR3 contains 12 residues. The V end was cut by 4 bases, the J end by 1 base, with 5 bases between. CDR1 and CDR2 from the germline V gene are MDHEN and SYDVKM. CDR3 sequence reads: CASSSESYEQYF. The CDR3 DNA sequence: TGTGCCAGCAGTTCTGAGTCCTACGAGCAGTACTTC.

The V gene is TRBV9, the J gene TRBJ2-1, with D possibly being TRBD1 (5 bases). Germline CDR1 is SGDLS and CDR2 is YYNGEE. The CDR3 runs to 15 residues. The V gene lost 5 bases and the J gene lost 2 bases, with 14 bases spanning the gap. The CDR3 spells CASSTDQGAYNEQFF. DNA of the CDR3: TGTGCCAGCAGTACGGACCAGGGCGCCTACAATGAGCAGTTCTTC.

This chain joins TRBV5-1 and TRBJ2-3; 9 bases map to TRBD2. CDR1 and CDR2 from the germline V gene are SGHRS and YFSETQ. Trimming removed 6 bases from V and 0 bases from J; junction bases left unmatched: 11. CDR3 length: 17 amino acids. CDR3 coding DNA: TGCGCCAGCACGAAGAACCCTAGCGGGGCGAGCACAGATACGCAGTATTTT. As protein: CASTKNPSGASTDTQYF.

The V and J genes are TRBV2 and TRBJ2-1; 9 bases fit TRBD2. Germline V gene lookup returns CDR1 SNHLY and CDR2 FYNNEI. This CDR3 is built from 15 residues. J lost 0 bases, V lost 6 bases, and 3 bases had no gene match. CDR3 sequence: CASRDSGSSYNEQFF. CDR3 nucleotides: TGTGCCAGCAGGGATAGCGGGAGCTCCTACAATGAGCAGTTCTTC.

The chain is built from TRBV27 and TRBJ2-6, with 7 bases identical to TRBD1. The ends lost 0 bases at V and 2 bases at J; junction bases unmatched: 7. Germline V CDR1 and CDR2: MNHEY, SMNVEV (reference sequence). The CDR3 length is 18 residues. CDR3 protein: CASSLSAKTGTGANVLTF. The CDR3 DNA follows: TGTGCCAGCAGTTTATCGGCGAAGACAGGGACTGGGGCCAACGTCCTGACTTTC. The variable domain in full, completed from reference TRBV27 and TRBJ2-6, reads EAQVTQNPRYLITVTGKKLTVTCSQNMNHEYMSWYRQDPGLGLRQIYYSMNVEVTDKGDVPEGYKVSRKEKRNFPLILESPSPNQTSLYFCASSLSAKTGTGANVLTFGAGSRLTVL.

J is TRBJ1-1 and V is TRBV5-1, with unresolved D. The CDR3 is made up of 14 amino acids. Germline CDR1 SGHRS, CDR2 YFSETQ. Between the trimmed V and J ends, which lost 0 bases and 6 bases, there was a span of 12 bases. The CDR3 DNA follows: TGCGCCAGCAGCTTGGTGGCAAATGGCCCTGAAGCTTTCTTT. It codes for CASSLVANGPEAFF.

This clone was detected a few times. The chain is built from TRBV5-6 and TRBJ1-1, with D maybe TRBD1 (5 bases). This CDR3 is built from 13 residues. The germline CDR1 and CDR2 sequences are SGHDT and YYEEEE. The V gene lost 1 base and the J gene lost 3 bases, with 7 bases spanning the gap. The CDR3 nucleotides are TGTGCCAGCAGCTTGCGACAGCACACTGAAGCTTTCTTT. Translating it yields CASSLRQHTEAFF.

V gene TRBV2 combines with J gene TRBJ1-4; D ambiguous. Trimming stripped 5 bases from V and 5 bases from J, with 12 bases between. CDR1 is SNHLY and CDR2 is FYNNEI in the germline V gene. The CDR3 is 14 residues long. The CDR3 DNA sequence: TGTGCCAGCAGTTCCCCGAACGGGAATGAAAAACTGTTTTTT. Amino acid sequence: CASSSPNGNEKLFF.

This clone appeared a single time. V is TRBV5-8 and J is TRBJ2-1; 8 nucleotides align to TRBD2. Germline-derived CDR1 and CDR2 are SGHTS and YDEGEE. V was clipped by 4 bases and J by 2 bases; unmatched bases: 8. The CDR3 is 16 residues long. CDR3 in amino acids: CASSDRGGRTYNEQFF. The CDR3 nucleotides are TGTGCCAGCAGCGACCGGGGCGGGAGGACCTACAATGAGCAGTTCTTC.

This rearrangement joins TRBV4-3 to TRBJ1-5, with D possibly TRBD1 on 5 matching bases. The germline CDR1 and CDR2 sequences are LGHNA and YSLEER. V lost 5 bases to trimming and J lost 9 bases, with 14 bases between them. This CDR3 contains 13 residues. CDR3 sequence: CASSSSRGRPQHF. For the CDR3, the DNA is TGCGCCAGCAGCAGTTCGCGGGGACGGCCCCAGCATTTT.

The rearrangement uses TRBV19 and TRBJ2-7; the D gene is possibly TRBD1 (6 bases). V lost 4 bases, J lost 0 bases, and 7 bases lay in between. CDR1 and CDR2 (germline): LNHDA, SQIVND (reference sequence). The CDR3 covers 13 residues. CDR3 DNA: TGTGCCAGTAGTAGGACAGCCTCCTACGAGCAGTACTTC. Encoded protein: CASSRTASYEQYF.

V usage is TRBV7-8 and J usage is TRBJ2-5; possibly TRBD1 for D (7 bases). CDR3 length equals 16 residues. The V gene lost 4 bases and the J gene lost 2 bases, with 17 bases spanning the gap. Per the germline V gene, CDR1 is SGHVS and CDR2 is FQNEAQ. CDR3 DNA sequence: TGTGCCAGCAGCTCAAGGAGGGACAGAGGGCAAGAGACCCAGTACTTC. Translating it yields CASSSRRDRGQETQYF.

This chain's CDR3 is CAGGRDWSTDTQYF. In nucleotides, the CDR3 is TGTGCCGGCGGACGGGACTGGAGCACAGATACGCAGTATTTT. This rearrangement joins TRBV2 to TRBJ2-3, with D possibly TRBD2 on 6 matching bases. The CDR3 covers 14 residues. Germline values: CDR1 SNHLY, CDR2 FYNNEI. The V gene lost 11 bases and the J gene lost 0 bases, with 15 bases spanning the gap.

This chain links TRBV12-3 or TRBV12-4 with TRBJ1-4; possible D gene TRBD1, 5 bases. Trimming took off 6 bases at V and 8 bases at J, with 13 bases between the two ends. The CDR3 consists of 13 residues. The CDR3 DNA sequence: TGTGCCAGCAGGGCCAGGGAGGGCGAAAAACTGTTTTTT. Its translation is CASRAREGEKLFF.

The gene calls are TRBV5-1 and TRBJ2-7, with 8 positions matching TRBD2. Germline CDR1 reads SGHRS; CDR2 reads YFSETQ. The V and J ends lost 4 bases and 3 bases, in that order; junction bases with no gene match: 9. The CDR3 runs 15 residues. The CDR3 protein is CASSRTSGTSYEQYF. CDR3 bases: TGCGCCAGCAGCCGGACCTCCGGGACTAGCTACGAGCAGTACTTC.

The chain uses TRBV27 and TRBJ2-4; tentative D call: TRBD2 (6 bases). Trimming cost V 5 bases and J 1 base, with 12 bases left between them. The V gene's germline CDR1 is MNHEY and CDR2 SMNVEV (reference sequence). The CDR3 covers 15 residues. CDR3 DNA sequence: TGTGCCAGCAGTGTCGGCGGGGTGGCCAAAAACATTCAGTACTTC. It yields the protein CASSVGGVAKNIQYF.